Following are 11 T cell receptor beta chains from one sample sequenced in a study of graft-versus-host responses after intestinal transplantation. Their cognate antigens are unknown. Clones were sequenced by immunoSEQ multiplex PCR, and TCRdb holds only the in-frame ones, with some missing. The table includes about 120,000 clones, 90% to 95% detected once. The source material was unstimulated CD8+ T cells sorted from spleen or lymph node cells, sampled before intestinal transplant. These receptors were taken from a human donor who received an intestinal transplant.

The V call is TRBV7-8, the J call TRBJ2-1; no definite D call. Germline-derived CDR1 and CDR2 are SGHVS and FQNEAQ. The CDR3 totals 15 residues. Trimming stripped 5 bases from V and 4 bases from J, with 15 bases between. The CDR3: CASSLSPNVYNEQFF. For the CDR3, the DNA is TGTGCCAGCAGCCTTTCGCCCAACGTGTACAATGAGCAGTTCTTC. The full variable domain, completed using reference TRBV7-8 and TRBJ2-1, is GAGVSQSPRYKVAKRGQDVALRCDPISGHVSLFWYQQALGQGPEFLTYFQNEAQLDKSGLPSDRFFAERPEGSVSTLKIQRTQQEDSAVYLCASSLSPNVYNEQFFGPGTRLTVL.

This chain connects TRBV19 to TRBJ2-1; D unresolved. V gave up 7 bases and J gave up 7 bases, with 23 bases separating them. The CDR3 is 16 amino acids. Per germline, CDR1 LNHDA and CDR2 SQIVND (reference sequence). The CDR3 region is CASTPNQAETLNEQFF. The CDR3 DNA reads as TGTGCCAGTACCCCTAATCAGGCGGAGACCCTTAATGAGCAGTTCTTC.

This chain connects TRBV30 to TRBJ1-1, with D possibly TRBD1 on 5 matching bases. V was clipped by 4 bases and J by 1 base, with 13 bases between them. This CDR3 region has 14 residues. Germline CDR1 reads GTSNPN; CDR2 reads SVGIG (reference sequence). Here the CDR3 reads CAWTVGAGNTEAFF. CDR3 nucleotides: TGTGCCTGGACTGTTGGGGCTGGGAACACTGAAGCTTTCTTT.

CDR3 DNA: TGTGCCACCAGCAGCGCAGGGGGATACTATGGCTACACCTTC. It encodes CATSSAGGYYGYTF. V usage is TRBV15 and J usage is TRBJ1-2; 7 positions agree with TRBD1. With 3 bases clipped from V and 3 bases from J, the junction kept 4 bases outside the gene matches. Germline CDR1 is LNHNV and CDR2 is YYDKDF (reference sequence). The CDR3 extends over 14 amino acids.

The chain uses TRBV7-9 and TRBJ2-7, with unresolved D. Germline CDR1 and CDR2: SEHNR and FQNEAQ (reference sequence). The CDR3 length is 13 residues. The V end was cut by 5 bases, the J end by 9 bases, with 17 bases between. The CDR3: CASSDTTSDAQYF. The CDR3 DNA follows: TGTGCCAGCAGCGATACCACATCGGACGCGCAGTACTTC.

The chain joins TRBV2 to TRBJ2-7; tentatively, D is TRBD2 (5 bases). Germline lookup yields CDR1 SNHLY and CDR2 FYNNEI. The V gene lost 7 bases and the J gene lost 5 bases, with 15 bases spanning the gap. This CDR3 region has 13 residues. The CDR3 region is CASKDGNGDEQYF. The CDR3 nucleotides read TGTGCCAGCAAGGACGGGAACGGTGACGAGCAGTACTTC.

The chain joins TRBV4-2 to TRBJ2-4, with D unresolved. This CDR3 is built from 15 residues. V was cut by 1 base and J by 0 bases, with 7 bases left in between. CDR1 is LGHNA, CDR2 YNFKEQ, per germline. DNA of the CDR3: TGTGCCAGCAGCCAAGTTCTGGGAGCCAAAAACATTCAGTACTTC. Its translation is CASSQVLGAKNIQYF.

The chain joins TRBV19 to TRBJ1-5; no clear D gene. Trimming stripped 3 bases from V and 0 bases from J, with 15 bases between. Germline assignment: CDR1 LNHDA and CDR2 SQIVND (reference sequence). The CDR3 length is 17 residues. The CDR3 bases are TGTGCCAGTAGTATCGGAGCGCCGCTCCTTAGCAATCAGCCCCAGCATTTT. Residues: CASSIGAPLLSNQPQHF. Full variable domain (outside the CDR3, taken from reference TRBV19 and TRBJ1-5): DGGITQSPKYLFRKEGQNVTLSCEQNLNHDAMYWYRQDPGQGLRLIYYSQIVNDFQKGDIAEGYSVSREKKESFPLTVTSAQKNPTAFYLCASSIGAPLLSNQPQHFGDGTRLSIL.

The chain combines TRBV29-1 with TRBJ2-1; TRBD2 aligns across 8 bases. CDR1 SQVTM and CDR2 ANQGSEA come from the germline V gene. The length of the CDR3 is 17 residues. Trimming cost V 3 bases and J 4 bases; bases outside gene matches: 14. This chain's CDR3 is CSVEGLEGSGAYNEQFF. In DNA form, the CDR3 reads TGCAGCGTTGAGGGACTAGAGGGTTCTGGGGCTTACAATGAGCAGTTCTTC.

The chain links TRBV25-1 to TRBJ2-3; the D gene is possibly TRBD2 (6 bases). Germline assignment: CDR1 MGHDK and CDR2 SYGVNS. Trimming took 3 bases from V and 6 from J, leaving 10 bases between them. The CDR3 consists of 13 residues. CDR3 amino acids: CASSEGGWDTQYF. CDR3 nucleotide sequence: TGTGCCAGCAGTGAGGGGGGTTGGGATACGCAGTATTTT.

The chain is built from TRBV27 and TRBJ2-5, with D maybe TRBD1 (6 bases). The ends were cut back, 9 bases at V and 5 bases at J, with 13 bases in the middle. The CDR3 is made up of 12 amino acids. Germline V gene lookup returns CDR1 MNHEY and CDR2 SMNVEV (reference sequence). CDR3 amino acids: CASYRVRETQYF. CDR3 coding DNA: TGTGCCAGTTACAGGGTCCGTGAGACCCAGTACTTC.